Given below is one T cell receptor (beta chain) in context. The sample belongs to a study of T cell responses to AZD1222 COVID-19 vaccine. The assay was immunoSEQ multiplex PCR, and TCRdb's table has in-frame clones only and misses some. The data hold about 130,000 clones, with 80% to 90% observed a single time. Germline CDR1 reads GTSNPN; CDR2 reads SVGIG (reference sequence). V lost 2 bases and J 4 bases, leaving 11 bases between the germline ends. The length of the CDR3 is 14 residues. This sample comprised peripheral blood, obtained on day 0 of AZD1222 vaccination. This chain links TRBV30 with TRBJ2-2, with D uncertain. This receptor was taken from an adult in good health. CDR3 DNA: TGTGCCTGGAGTCTAAATGGGGTCACCGGGGAGCTGTTTTTT. It encodes CAWSLNGVTGELFF.